The entry that follows covers one TCR beta chain sequence. As yet, its antigen is unknown. This entry belongs to a study of shared clonotypes between healthy human individuals. Study-wide results and caveats: Sorted-subset sequencing was shown by rarefaction to be incomplete despite large depth.

Produced via immunoSEQ multiplex PCR; TCRdb's table is partial and in-frame only. The table shows 2 million to 2.5 million clones, with roughly 94% occurring only once. Naive-designated CD8 cells lacked CD45RO, were positively enriched for CCR7, and omitted terminally differentiated effector memory CD45RA+ cells. CDR3 size: 15 residues. Trimming left V 5 bases short and J 1 base short, with 13 bases between. Germline CDR1 is MNHEY and CDR2 is SVGAGI. V is TRBV6-5 and J is TRBJ2-3, with a possible D match to TRBD2 (5 bases). Sequences were obtained from naive CD8+ T cells sorted from blood. The TCR comes from a man younger than 30 in good health. CDR3 bases: TGTGCCAGCAGTCTATATACGGAGGGCACAGATACGCAGTATTTT. Amino acid sequence: CASSLYTEGTDTQYF.